This TCR beta chain was sequenced in a study of patients and donors after allogeneic stem cell transplantation. One entry per CDR3 protein results from TCRdb running MiXCR on the RT-PCR reads. The data show 98,000 or so distinct CDR3 sequences, approximately 40% seen once. Germline V gene data show CDR1 as SGHAT and CDR2 as FQNNGV. The length of the CDR3 is 14 residues. Trimming took 3 bases from V and 3 from J, leaving 9 bases between them. This clonotype was detected only a few times. Input material: blood, either unsorted or a sorted T cell fraction (not recorded which). The J gene is TRBJ1-5, the V gene TRBV11-2; weak D call: TRBD1 (5 bases). This receptor was taken from a human donor who was either an allogeneic HSCT recipient or a stem cell or donor lymphocyte infusion donor (not recorded which). It is not recorded whose cells these are; they may come from a transplant donor. CDR3: CASSLGGDNQPQHF. The CDR3 region has the DNA TGTGCCAGCAGCTTGGGAGGGGACAATCAGCCCCAGCATTTT.